This paragraph reports one TCR beta chain. Its antigen is currently unknown. V dropped 4 bases and J dropped 8 bases, with 18 bases sitting between them. Germline V gene lookup returns CDR1 SGDLS and CDR2 YYNGEE. The CDR3 extends over 15 amino acids. Repertoires were generated with immunoSEQ multiplex PCR, while TCRdb's copy carries only in-frame clones and drops some. The repertoire includes approximately 13,000 clones, 65% to 70% of them detected once, and 26% sits in the top ten. The sampling schedule covered blood at baseline, cycle 4 day 1, and cycle 7 day 1. The sample comes from a study of OX40 agonist ivuxolimab in advanced cancers. Study details: Prior anti-PD-1, anti-PD-L1 or anti-CTLA-4 therapy was allowed; about 39% had some. Three patients had partial responses: one hepatocellular carcinoma, two cutaneous melanoma.

General observations from the study: CD4+ T cells averaged fewer expanded clones than CD8+ T cells.

The receptor was isolated from an adult with an advanced solid tumor such as melanoma, head and neck, liver or kidney cancer. The sequencing here drew on CD4+ or CD8+ T cells sorted from blood, taken in a trial of the OX40 agonist ivuxolimab. V gene TRBV9 combines with J gene TRBJ1-4; D remains unclear. CDR3 in amino acids: CASSLSGGVGEKLFF. The CDR3 DNA reads as TGTGCCAGCAGCCTTAGTGGTGGAGTAGGAGAAAAACTGTTTTTT.